These 26 T cell receptor beta chains came from one sample sequenced in a study of cytomegalovirus exposure and HLA in healthy donors. Researchers ran the PCR with 60 Vbeta and 13 Jbeta primers. Some clones are missing from TCRdb's copy, which holds only in-frame ones; the method was immunoSEQ multiplex PCR. This table holds around 170,000 clones, more than 80% found once. The material sequenced was PBMCs. The receptors derive from a woman in her forties or fifties in good health and CMV-seropositive.

The V and J genes are TRBV6-5 and TRBJ2-3; D gene ambiguous. The germline V and J ends were trimmed by 6 bases and 1 base, with 14 bases remaining between them. CDR1 is MNHEY, CDR2 SVGAGI, per germline. The CDR3 spans 15 residues. CDR3 region: CASSRSLAGTDTQYF. In DNA, the CDR3 is TGTGCCAGCAGCCGGTCGTTGGCGGGCACAGATACGCAGTATTTT.

This clone has a handful of counts. J is TRBJ1-6 and V is TRBV5-6; D may be TRBD1 (5 bases). Germline CDR1 reads SGHDT; CDR2 reads YYEEEE. Between the trimmed V and J ends, which lost 5 bases and 6 bases, there was a span of 12 bases. This CDR3 region has 14 residues. The CDR3 sequence is CASRPGFGNSPLHF. The CDR3 nucleotides read TGTGCCAGCAGGCCAGGGTTTGGTAATTCACCCCTCCACTTT.

This chain connects TRBV6-6 to TRBJ1-1; tentative D call: TRBD1 (6 bases). The CDR3 has 15 residues. The ends were cut back, 6 bases at V and 3 bases at J, with 17 bases in the middle. Germline CDR1 reads MNHNY; CDR2 reads SVGAGI (reference sequence). The CDR3 loop reads CASSRGGAYDTEAFF. In nucleotides, the CDR3 is TGTGCCAGCAGCCGGGGGGGCGCTTACGACACTGAAGCTTTCTTT.

This clone was observed a handful of times. This chain links TRBV19 with TRBJ2-1; TRBD2 matches 7 bases. Germline V gene sequence: CDR1 LNHDA, CDR2 SQIVND (reference sequence). The V segment lost 3 bases and the J segment 3 bases; nucleotides outside the gene matches: 2. This CDR3 is 14 amino acids long. Written as DNA, the CDR3 is TGTGCCAGTAGTATTCAGCGGGGCTACAATGAGCAGTTCTTC. This sequence encodes CASSIQRGYNEQFF.

This chain joins TRBV15 and TRBJ1-2, with 8 bases that match TRBD1. There are 14 residues in the CDR3. Trimming took 1 base from V and 4 from J; bases not matched to a gene: 2. CDR1 and CDR2 (germline): LNHNV, YYDKDF (reference sequence). In DNA form, the CDR3 reads TGTGCCACCAGCAGAGGGACAGGGAGCTATGGCTACACCTTC. The encoded protein is CATSRGTGSYGYTF.

This sequence joins TRBV4-3 and TRBJ1-1, with D hard to call. In germline, CDR1 is LGHNA, CDR2 YSLEER. This CDR3 comprises 14 residues. The V and J ends lost 1 base and 2 bases respectively, with 8 bases between them. DNA for the CDR3: TGCGCCAGCAGCCAAGGGGCCAGCAACACTGAAGCTTTCTTT. This encodes CASSQGASNTEAFF.

This chain joins TRBV5-1 and TRBJ1-4; D perhaps matches TRBD1 (5 bases). Germline-derived CDR1 and CDR2 are SGHRS and YFSETQ. V was trimmed by 0 bases and J by 6 bases, leaving 12 bases between them. The CDR3 is 15 amino acids. CDR3 residues: CASSLAVPGDEKLFF. The CDR3 bases are TGCGCCAGCAGCTTGGCAGTCCCGGGGGATGAAAAACTGTTTTTT.

As for this clone: The conserved closing phenylalanine or tryptophan is absent in this CDR3, likely reflecting a read error. The rearrangement links TRBV6-5 to TRBJ2-7, with D hard to call. V was pared by 8 bases and J by 0 bases, with 11 bases between. CDR1 is MNHEY and CDR2 is SVGAGI in the germline V gene. CDR3 size: 13 residues. CDR3 amino acids: CASGTLGSYEQYL. CDR3 bases: TGTGCCAGCGGTACTCTGGGCTCCTACGAGCAGTACCTC.

The CDR3, as DNA: TGTGCCAGCCGGGGACTAAGGGGAGGGGAGACCCAGTACTTC. The encoded protein is CASRGLRGGETQYF. This rearrangement joins TRBV7-2 to TRBJ2-5, with 7 bases that match TRBD2. CDR3 length: 14 amino acids. CDR1 is SGHTA and CDR2 is FQGNSA in the germline V gene. Trimming at V came to 8 bases and at J to 5 bases, leaving 11 bases not matched to a gene.

The chain is built from TRBV5-6 and TRBJ2-5; possible D gene TRBD2, 6 bases. This CDR3 spans 13 amino acids. V lost 5 bases and J lost 2, with 10 bases in between. Germline lookup yields CDR1 SGHDT and CDR2 YYEEEE. CDR3 DNA: TGTGCCAGCAGGGGACTTTTACAAGAGACCCAGTACTTC. Translated: CASRGLLQETQYF.

The V and J genes are TRBV4-2 and TRBJ1-3; D gene unclear. The germline gives CDR1 LGHNA, CDR2 YNFKEQ. Trimming shortened V by 1 base and J by 0 bases, and 7 bases separated the two germline ends. The CDR3 sequence is 15 residues long. Here the CDR3 reads CASSQVADSGNTIYF. CDR3 DNA: TGTGCCAGCAGCCAAGTCGCAGACTCTGGAAACACCATATATTTT.

CDR3 nucleotides: TGTGCCAGCAGCTCTGTCGGAGGTCCCTACGAGCAGTACTTC. Its translation: CASSSVGGPYEQYF. The J gene is TRBJ2-7, the V gene TRBV7-2; D might be TRBD2 (5 bases). Germline V gene data show CDR1 as SGHTA and CDR2 as FQGNSA. V was cut by 4 bases and J by 2 bases, with 12 bases left in between. This CDR3 is built from 14 residues.

The chain is built from TRBV2 and TRBJ1-5; possibly TRBD1 for D (6 bases). With 3 bases removed from V and 4 bases from J, the gap between germline ends came to 13 bases. This CDR3 spans 15 amino acids. Germline V gives CDR1 SNHLY, CDR2 FYNNEI. The CDR3 is CASSEGYRENQPQHF. The CDR3 nucleotides are TGTGCCAGCAGTGAGGGGTACAGGGAAAATCAGCCCCAGCATTTT.

The sample holds a few counts of this clone. The chain links TRBV5-4 to TRBJ1-1; D is undetermined. CDR3 length equals 13 residues. Trimming stripped 2 bases from V and 2 bases from J, with 7 bases between. Germline CDR1 SGHNT, CDR2 YYREEE (reference sequence). The DNA for the CDR3 is TGTGCCAGCAGCTTTCGGGTCAACACTGAAGCTTTCTTT. It translates to CASSFRVNTEAFF.

This sequence joins TRBV14 and TRBJ1-5; D gene uncertain. Trimming took 3 bases from V and 0 from J, leaving 9 bases between them. The CDR3 covers 15 residues. CDR1 and CDR2 from the germline V gene are SGHDN and FVKESK. This chain's CDR3 is CASSQCRNSNQPQHF. The CDR3 DNA follows: TGTGCCAGCAGCCAGTGCAGAAATAGCAATCAGCCCCAGCATTTT.

The J gene is TRBJ2-3, the V gene TRBV6-5, with 8 bases identical to TRBD1. CDR1 and CDR2 (germline): MNHEY, SVGAGI. J lost 1 base, V lost 4 bases, and 4 bases had no gene match. The CDR3 spans 15 residues. The CDR3 here is CASSSMTGGTDTQYF. Here the CDR3 DNA reads TGTGCCAGCAGTTCTATGACAGGGGGCACAGATACGCAGTATTTT.

The chain has TRBV2 and TRBJ2-7, with D possibly matching TRBD1 (5 bases). CDR1 is SNHLY and CDR2 is FYNNEI in the germline V gene. The length of the CDR3 is 11 residues. V shed 6 bases and J shed 9 bases, with 12 bases lying between them. CDR3 region: CASRNGQGQYF. Written as DNA, the CDR3 is TGTGCCAGCAGAAACGGTCAGGGGCAGTACTTC.

This chain links TRBV28 with TRBJ2-3; 13 bases fit TRBD2. Looked up from germline, CDR1 is MDHEN and CDR2 is SYDVKM. Germline trimming cut 4 bases from V and 2 bases from J; bases unmatched to any gene: 6. The CDR3 extends over 17 amino acids. In DNA, the CDR3 is TGTGCCAGCAGTTCTACGGGACTAGCGGGGATCACAGATACGCAGTATTTT. It translates to CASSSTGLAGITDTQYF.

This chain uses TRBV5-5 with TRBJ1-5, with D perhaps TRBD1 (5 bases). The germline V and J ends were trimmed by 0 bases and 4 bases, with 8 bases remaining between them. Germline CDR1 is SGHKS and CDR2 is YYEKEE (reference sequence). The CDR3 extends over 14 amino acids. CDR3 DNA: TGTGCCAGCAGCTTGGCGGCAGGGAATCAGCCCCAGCATTTT. Translating it yields CASSLAAGNQPQHF.

The chain carries TRBV6-1 and TRBJ1-1; no clear D gene. The germline CDR1 and CDR2 sequences are MNHNS and SASEGT. This CDR3 is built from 11 residues. Trimming shortened V by 5 bases and J by 7 bases, and 8 bases separated the two germline ends. CDR3 DNA: TGTGCCAGCAGTAGAGAGCATGAAGCTTTCTTT. This encodes CASSREHEAFF.

This clone was observed a handful of times. The chain uses TRBV19 and TRBJ2-7; TRBD2 matches at 8 bases. The CDR3 consists of 13 residues. V shed 2 bases and J 4 bases; nucleotides not matched to a gene: 1. Germline V gene lookup returns CDR1 LNHDA and CDR2 SQIVND (reference sequence). The CDR3, as DNA: TGTGCCAGTAGTATAACTAGCGGTTACGAGCAGTACTTC. As protein: CASSITSGYEQYF.

The chain employs TRBV18 and TRBJ2-5; the D gene is possibly TRBD1 (6 bases). With the DNA end fitting TRBJ2-7 better, the J assignment may be wrong. The CDR3 contains 15 residues. CDR1 is KGHSH, CDR2 LQKENI, per germline. CDR3 protein: CASSPGTLNSYEQYF. The CDR3 coding sequence is TGTGCCAGCTCACCTGGGACACTGAACTCCTACGAGCAGTACTTC.

The chain carries TRBV28 and TRBJ2-7; possibly TRBD1 for D (5 bases). This CDR3 is 11 amino acids long. In germline, CDR1 is MDHEN, CDR2 SYDVKM. Trimming took off 4 bases at V and 6 bases at J, with 7 bases between the two ends. The CDR3 DNA is TGTGCCAGCAGTTGGGGCACCGAGCAGTACTTC. Protein sequence: CASSWGTEQYF.

The CDR3 DNA follows: TGTGCCAGCAGGAGTGGACAGGGGGCTCTCAATGAGCAGTTCTTC. As protein: CASRSGQGALNEQFF. The J gene is TRBJ2-1, the V gene TRBV6-5; TRBD1 matches at 11 bases. Germline V gene sequence: CDR1 MNHEY, CDR2 SVGAGI. The V gene end was trimmed by 6 bases and the J gene end by 6 bases; junction bases not matched to a gene: 7. The CDR3 is 15 amino acids.

This clone was found once. The chain employs TRBV6-1 and TRBJ2-1, with 12 bases aligning to TRBD2. After removal of 10 bases from V and 7 bases from J, the junction contained 8 bases not matched to a gene. Germline V gene data show CDR1 as MNHNS and CDR2 as SASEGT. The CDR3 has 14 residues. The CDR3 coding sequence is TGTGCCATCTCTAGCGGGGGGGCCGTGAATGAGCAGTTCTTC. It codes for CAISSGGAVNEQFF.

The V call is TRBV5-6, the J call TRBJ2-5; 9 nucleotides agree with TRBD1. The DNA end is more similar to TRBJ2-7, so the J call may be wrong. Germline loops: CDR1 SGHDT, CDR2 YYEEEE. The CDR3 has 14 amino acids. The CDR3 protein is CASSFGTGSLEQYF. The CDR3 DNA is TGTGCCAGCAGCTTTGGGACAGGGTCTCTCGAGCAGTACTTC.